These 30 T cell receptor beta chains were sequenced from one sample in a study of T cell responses to AZD1222 COVID-19 vaccine. The assay was immunoSEQ multiplex PCR, and TCRdb's table has in-frame clones only and misses some. The data hold 90,000 to 120,000 clones, with around nine tenths observed a single time. The starting material was peripheral blood, obtained 28 days after the second AZD1222 dose. These receptors were taken from an adult who received the AZD1222 COVID-19 vaccine.

The chain recombines TRBV27 with TRBJ2-7, with TRBD2 matching 9 bases. Germline V CDR1 and CDR2: MNHEY, SMNVEV (reference sequence). Unmatched junction bases numbered 2, after V lost 3 bases and J lost 2 bases. This CDR3 has 14 residues. CDR3 sequence: CASSLGGGAYEQYF. DNA for the CDR3: TGTGCCAGCAGTTTGGGCGGGGGGGCCTACGAGCAGTACTTC.

The J gene is TRBJ1-3, the V gene TRBV5-1, with 7 bases identical to TRBD1. Germline V lookup: CDR1 SGHRS, CDR2 YFSETQ. This CDR3 has 16 residues. The trim removed 0 bases at V and 0 bases at J, leaving 3 bases unmatched. In DNA, the CDR3 is TGCGCCAGCAGCTTGGACAGGGGCGCCTCTGGAAACACCATATATTTT. Translating it yields CASSLDRGASGNTIYF.

V usage is TRBV13 and J usage is TRBJ2-7; no firm D call. CDR1 and CDR2 from the germline V gene are PRHDT and FYEKMQ (reference sequence). The ends were cut back, 5 bases at V and 3 bases at J, with 26 bases in the middle. The CDR3 is made up of 18 amino acids. CDR3 loop: CASSQLPGYTRINYEQYF. CDR3 nucleotides: TGTGCCAGCAGCCAACTCCCGGGCTATACAAGAATAAACTACGAGCAGTACTTC.

The chain joins TRBV15 to TRBJ2-1; weak D call: TRBD2 (7 bases). The CDR3 totals 15 residues. The germline V and J ends were trimmed by 1 base and 6 bases, with 13 bases remaining between them. CDR1 and CDR2 (germline): LNHNV, YYDKDF (reference sequence). CDR3 loop: CATSRAGGSRNEQFF. The CDR3 DNA sequence: TGTGCCACCAGCAGAGCGGGGGGCAGCCGCAATGAGCAGTTCTTC.

This clone occurred once. The J gene is TRBJ2-7, the V gene TRBV4-1; TRBD1 matches 7 bases. CDR1 and CDR2 from the germline V gene are MGHRA and YSYEKL. The CDR3 has 16 amino acids. The junction had 7 bases not matched to a gene; V was cut back by 0 bases and J by 2 bases. The CDR3, as DNA: TGCGCCAGCAGCCAAGACGTTCTGACAGGGACCTACGAGCAGTACTTC. This sequence encodes CASSQDVLTGTYEQYF.

This clone was counted a few times. The CDR3 protein is CSASQRTGDTQYF. CDR3 DNA: TGCAGTGCTAGTCAGAGGACCGGAGATACGCAGTATTTT. This sequence joins TRBV20-1 and TRBJ2-3; D not resolved. Per germline, CDR1 DFQATT and CDR2 SNEGSKA (reference sequence). Trimming shortened V by 3 bases and J by 5 bases, and 12 bases separated the two germline ends. The CDR3 is 13 amino acids.

In this sample, this clone turned up once. The genes are TRBV28 and TRBJ1-1; unclear D gene. Trimming left V 4 bases short and J 2 bases short, with 8 bases between. Germline loops: CDR1 MDHEN, CDR2 SYDVKM. The CDR3 is made up of 13 amino acids. The CDR3 DNA is TGTGCCAGCAGTTCCTTCTTAAACACTGAAGCTTTCTTT. It yields the protein CASSSFLNTEAFF.

The chain links TRBV6-5 to TRBJ1-3, with D possibly matching TRBD1 (5 bases). V gave up 6 bases and J gave up 1 base, with 10 bases separating them. Germline CDR1 MNHEY, CDR2 SVGAGI. The length of the CDR3 is 14 residues. The CDR3 sequence: CASRAGGSGNTIYF. The CDR3 DNA is TGTGCCAGCAGGGCGGGGGGGTCTGGAAACACCATATATTTT.

This sequence joins TRBV7-7 and TRBJ2-7; TRBD1 matches 9 bases. In germline, CDR1 is SSHAT, CDR2 FNYEAQ (reference sequence). Trimming took 5 bases from V and 0 from J; bases not matched to a gene: 5. This CDR3 has 15 residues. The CDR3 loop is CASSVGQGSSYEQYF. Written as DNA, the CDR3 is TGTGCCAGCAGCGTCGGACAGGGGAGCTCCTACGAGCAGTACTTC.

This sequence joins TRBV6-6 and TRBJ2-2; D may be TRBD2 (6 bases). Germline CDR1 is MNHNY and CDR2 is SVGAGI (reference sequence). There are 15 residues in the CDR3. With 5 bases removed from V and 3 bases from J, the gap between germline ends came to 13 bases. CDR3 DNA: TGTGCCAGCAGTCCGGGGGATAGGGACACCGGGGAGCTGTTTTTT. Its translation: CASSPGDRDTGELFF.

The chain uses TRBV6-5 and TRBJ2-1; D unclear. The V end was cut by 6 bases, the J end by 0 bases, with 6 bases between. Germline assignment: CDR1 MNHEY and CDR2 SVGAGI. The CDR3 covers 13 residues. CDR3 sequence (DNA): TGTGCCAGCAGCTTAAGCTCCTACAATGAGCAGTTCTTC. This sequence encodes CASSLSSYNEQFF.

This sequence joins TRBV7-2 and TRBJ2-7; D is unresolved. The germline CDR1 and CDR2 sequences are SGHTA and FQGNSA. The CDR3 consists of 13 residues. V shed 1 base and J shed 1 base, with 5 bases lying between them. This CDR3 is CASSLGRSYEQYF. The CDR3 nucleotides read TGTGCCAGCAGCTTAGGCCGTTCCTACGAGCAGTACTTC.

This rearrangement joins TRBV5-4 to TRBJ1-2; no definite D call. V was cut by 3 bases and J by 6 bases, with 12 bases left in between. CDR1 is SGHNT, CDR2 YYREEE, per germline (reference sequence). The CDR3 consists of 13 residues. This CDR3 reads CASSSAVWNGYTF. Written as DNA, the CDR3 is TGTGCCAGCAGCTCCGCCGTTTGGAATGGCTACACCTTC.

The chain couples TRBV11-2 to TRBJ2-2; D unresolved. The CDR3 length is 14 residues. Per the germline V gene, CDR1 is SGHAT and CDR2 is FQNNGV. V was cut by 5 bases and J by 2 bases, with 9 bases left in between. As DNA, the CDR3 is TGTGCCAGCAGCCTCGTACTTAACACCGGGGAGCTGTTTTTT. Protein sequence: CASSLVLNTGELFF.

This clone was seen a few times. The chain links TRBV29-1 to TRBJ1-1; 8 positions match TRBD1. Trimming removed 7 bases from V and 3 bases from J; junction bases left unmatched: 7. The CDR3 contains 13 residues. Germline V gene data show CDR1 as SQVTM and CDR2 as ANQGSEA. CDR3 bases: TGCAGCGCCCGGACAGGGAGCTACACTGAAGCTTTCTTT. Translating it yields CSARTGSYTEAFF.

The J gene is TRBJ1-5, the V gene TRBV6-1; D is possibly TRBD1 (6 bases). The CDR3 length is 13 residues. Deletions cut 6 bases from V and 5 bases from J, with 11 bases between. Germline V gives CDR1 MNHNS, CDR2 SASEGT. CDR3 in DNA: TGTGCCAGCAGAAAAAACAGGGATCAGCCCCAGCATTTT. Translated, it gives CASRKNRDQPQHF.

The sample holds a few counts of this clone. The chain links TRBV11-2 to TRBJ2-1; TRBD2 matches 7 bases. The CDR3 covers 16 residues. Germline V CDR1 and CDR2: SGHAT, FQNNGV. V lost 2 bases and J lost 2; bases outside the gene matches: 6. As DNA, the CDR3 is TGTGCCAGCAGCTTACGGGGAGGGGCCACCTACAATGAGCAGTTCTTC. This sequence encodes CASSLRGGATYNEQFF. The variable domain in full, completed from reference TRBV11-2 and TRBJ2-1, reads EAGVAQSPRYKIIEKRQSVAFWCNPISGHATLYWYQQILGQGPKLLIQFQNNGVVDDSQLPKDRFSAERLKGVDSTLKIQPAKLEDSAVYLCASSLRGGATYNEQFFGPGTRLTVL.

The chain's CDR3 is CASSLDRGTDTQYF. The CDR3 DNA sequence: TGTGCCAGCAGCTTAGACAGGGGAACAGATACGCAGTATTTT. This chain connects TRBV11-2 to TRBJ2-3, with D perhaps matching TRBD1 (6 bases). There are 14 residues in the CDR3. Per the germline V gene, CDR1 is SGHAT and CDR2 is FQNNGV. V was cut by 0 bases and J by 3 bases, with 7 bases left in between.

V is TRBV2 and J is TRBJ1-6; D uncertain. The CDR3 totals 13 residues. Germline-derived CDR1 and CDR2 are SNHLY and FYNNEI. V gave up 10 bases and J gave up 8 bases, with 15 bases separating them. The CDR3 spells CANLRDYDSPLHF. The CDR3 coding sequence is TGTGCCAACTTGCGGGATTACGATTCACCCCTCCACTTT.

The V and J genes are TRBV7-2 and TRBJ2-1, with 13 bases that match TRBD2. The V segment lost 5 bases and the J segment 10 bases; nucleotides outside the gene matches: 11. This CDR3 has 16 amino acids. Germline assignment: CDR1 SGHTA and CDR2 FQGNSA. CDR3 sequence (DNA): TGTGCCAGCAGCACCGGACTAGCGGGAGAAATCCGGGAGCAGTTCTTC. Protein: CASSTGLAGEIREQFF.

The chain recombines TRBV10-1 with TRBJ2-1; D not certain. This CDR3 contains 14 residues. The V gene's germline CDR1 is WNHNN and CDR2 SYGVQD (reference sequence). V was cut by 4 bases and J by 8 bases, with 15 bases left in between. The CDR3 sequence: CASSAQFSSDEQFF. The CDR3 DNA sequence: TGCGCCAGCAGTGCCCAGTTCTCATCGGATGAGCAGTTCTTC.

The chain carries TRBV19 and TRBJ1-1; D is uncertain. The CDR3 length is 13 residues. Trimming shortened V by 4 bases and J by 1 base, and 7 bases separated the two germline ends. Per the germline V gene, CDR1 is LNHDA and CDR2 is SQIVND (reference sequence). The CDR3 DNA is TGTGCCAGTAGTAGAGTGCCGAACACTGAAGCTTTCTTT. The encoded protein is CASSRVPNTEAFF.

The rearrangement joins TRBV7-8 to TRBJ1-2; 7 bases match TRBD1. Looked up from germline, CDR1 is SGHVS and CDR2 is FQNEAQ. The V gene end was trimmed by 5 bases and the J gene end by 11 bases; junction bases not matched to a gene: 11. This CDR3 is built from 13 residues. The CDR3 is CASSRDSAGSYTF. CDR3 nucleotide sequence: TGTGCCAGCAGCCGGGACAGTGCCGGATCTTACACCTTC.

The chain links TRBV4-1 to TRBJ2-7, with 7 bases lining up with TRBD1. The germline CDR1 and CDR2 sequences are MGHRA and YSYEKL. Germline trimming cut 0 bases from V and 1 base from J; bases unmatched to any gene: 9. The CDR3 runs to 17 residues. CDR3 DNA: TGCGCCAGCAGCCAAGATCCCAGGGACAGCCTATCCTACGAGCAGTACTTC. Protein product: CASSQDPRDSLSYEQYF.

The chain has TRBV19 and TRBJ1-2, with D possibly matching TRBD1 (5 bases). There are 17 residues in the CDR3. Trimming shortened V by 4 bases and J by 8 bases, and 26 bases separated the two germline ends. Germline assignment: CDR1 LNHDA and CDR2 SQIVND (reference sequence). The CDR3 bases are TGTGCCAGTAGTAAATATGGTGCAGGGCCTACCCATGGAGGCTACACCTTC. It yields the protein CASSKYGAGPTHGGYTF.

The rearrangement uses TRBV19 and TRBJ2-5, with D tentatively TRBD1 (6 bases). The CDR3 consists of 15 residues. Germline V gene lookup returns CDR1 LNHDA and CDR2 SQIVND (reference sequence). The V gene lost 3 bases and the J gene lost 0 bases, with 11 bases spanning the gap. The chain's CDR3 is CASSIGQTYQETQYF. Here the CDR3 DNA reads TGTGCCAGTAGTATTGGACAGACGTACCAAGAGACCCAGTACTTC.

The gene calls are TRBV3-1 (or the pseudogene TRBV3-2) and TRBJ1-3; D gene unclear. V was clipped by 7 bases and J by 0 bases, with 10 bases between them. Germline lookup yields CDR1 LGHDT and CDR2 YNNKEL (reference sequence). This CDR3 spans 14 amino acids. The CDR3 spells CASTPLDSGNTIYF. The CDR3 nucleotides are TGTGCCAGCACCCCGTTGGACTCTGGAAACACCATATATTTT.

The rearrangement uses TRBV5-1 and TRBJ2-7; D gene ambiguous. The V end lost 0 bases, the J end lost 1 base, and 8 bases lay between the germline ends. Germline V gene data show CDR1 as SGHRS and CDR2 as YFSETQ. The length of the CDR3 is 14 residues. The CDR3 sequence: CASSLALGSYEQYF. Here the CDR3 DNA reads TGCGCCAGCAGCTTGGCCCTTGGTTCCTACGAGCAGTACTTC.

J is TRBJ1-6 and V is TRBV5-1; weak D call: TRBD1 (5 bases). Germline V lookup: CDR1 SGHRS, CDR2 YFSETQ. V was trimmed by 0 bases and J by 11 bases, leaving 12 bases between them. This CDR3 has 14 residues. CDR3 in DNA: TGCGCCAGCAGCTTGGTTCAGGGTGCCACACCCCTCCACTTT. It translates to CASSLVQGATPLHF.

This chain links TRBV5-1 with TRBJ2-7; 10 bases match TRBD2. V lost 0 bases, J lost 7 bases, and 7 bases stayed unmatched. The CDR3 totals 15 residues. The germline V gene has CDR1 SGHRS and CDR2 YFSETQ. DNA for the CDR3: TGCGCCAGCAGCTTGGGAGCGGGAGGGCCGAATGAGCAGTACTTC. This translates into CASSLGAGGPNEQYF.